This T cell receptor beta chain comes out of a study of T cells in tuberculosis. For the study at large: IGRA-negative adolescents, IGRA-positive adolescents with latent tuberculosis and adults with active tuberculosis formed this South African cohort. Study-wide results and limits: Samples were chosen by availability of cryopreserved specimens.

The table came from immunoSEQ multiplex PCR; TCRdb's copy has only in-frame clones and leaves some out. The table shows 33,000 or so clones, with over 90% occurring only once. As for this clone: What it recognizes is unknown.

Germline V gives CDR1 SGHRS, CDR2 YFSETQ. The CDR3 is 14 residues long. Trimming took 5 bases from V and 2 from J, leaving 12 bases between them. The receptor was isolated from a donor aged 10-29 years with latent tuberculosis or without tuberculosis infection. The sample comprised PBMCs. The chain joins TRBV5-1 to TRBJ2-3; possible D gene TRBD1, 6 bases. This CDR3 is CASRPGHLTDTQYF. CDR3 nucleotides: TGCGCCAGCAGGCCGGGACATCTCACAGATACGCAGTATTTT.